Detailed here is one T cell receptor beta chain. Its antigen is unknown. The CDR3 is made up of 19 amino acids. The V gene end was trimmed by 1 base and the J gene end by 5 bases; junction bases not matched to a gene: 19. CDR1 is DFQATT, CDR2 SNEGSKA, per germline (reference sequence). The data were obtained in a study of T-cell reconstitution after alpha-beta-depleted transplantation in children. Study findings and constraints: T-cell counts and diversity at one year following transplant were attributed mainly to newly produced T cells. Expanded clones from the graft, numbering several hundred, reportedly supplied alpha-beta T cells about two months after transplant. Some patients' high day-60 TCRbeta diversity was traced to surviving recipient T cells and thymic progenitors.

Preparation of the TCRbeta library used unique molecular identifiers. MiXCR, run by TCRdb on the PCR reads, gives a single entry per CDR3 protein. The sample lists 200,000 to 250,000 distinct CDR3 sequences; 20% to 30% were seen once. The chain recombines TRBV20-1 with TRBJ2-1; 8 bases map to TRBD2. This clonotype originated in a female patient aged 2 to 10 who had a stem cell transplant for congenital amegakaryocytic thrombocytopenia, so the T cells may come from the graft donor. The material was PBMCs, mostly from graft donor cells, obtained 360 days after TCRalphabeta/CD19-depleted stem cell transplant. CDR3 loop: CSARVPGTRIGIAHNEQFF. The CDR3 nucleotides are TGCAGTGCTAGAGTCCCGGGGACTAGAATCGGGATCGCCCACAATGAGCAGTTCTTC.